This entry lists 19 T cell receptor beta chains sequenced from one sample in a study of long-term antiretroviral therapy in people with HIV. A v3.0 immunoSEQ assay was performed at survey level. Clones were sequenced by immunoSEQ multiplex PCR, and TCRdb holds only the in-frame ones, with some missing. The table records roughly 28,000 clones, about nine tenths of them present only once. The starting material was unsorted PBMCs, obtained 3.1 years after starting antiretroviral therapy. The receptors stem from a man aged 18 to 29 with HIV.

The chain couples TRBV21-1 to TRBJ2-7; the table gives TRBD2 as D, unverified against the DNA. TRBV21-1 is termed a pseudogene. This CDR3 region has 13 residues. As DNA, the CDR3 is TGTGCCAGCAGTTCAATGCGCCCTTCTGAGCAGTACTTC. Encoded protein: CASSSMRPSEQYF.

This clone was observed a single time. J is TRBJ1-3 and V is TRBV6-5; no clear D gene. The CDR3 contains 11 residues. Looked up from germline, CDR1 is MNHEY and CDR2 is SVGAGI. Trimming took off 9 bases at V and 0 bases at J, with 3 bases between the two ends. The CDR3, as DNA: TGTGCCAGTCGCTCTGGAAACACCATATATTTT. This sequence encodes CASRSGNTIYF.

This CDR3 is CASSFGGTGELFF. The CDR3 region has the DNA TGTGCCAGCAGCTTTGGGGGCACCGGGGAGCTGTTTTTT. The rearrangement links TRBV5-8 to TRBJ2-2; D may correspond to TRBD1 or TRBD2 (5 bases each). The V end was cut by 2 bases, the J end by 4 bases, with 6 bases between. CDR3 length: 13 amino acids. Germline assignment: CDR1 SGHTS and CDR2 YDEGEE.

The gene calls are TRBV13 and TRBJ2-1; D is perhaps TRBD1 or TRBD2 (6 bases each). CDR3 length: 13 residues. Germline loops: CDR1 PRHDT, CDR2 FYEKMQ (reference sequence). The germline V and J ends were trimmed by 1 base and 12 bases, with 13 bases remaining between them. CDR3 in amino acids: CASSLEVGGRQFF. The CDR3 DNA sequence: TGTGCCAGCAGCTTAGAGGTAGGGGGGCGGCAGTTCTTC.

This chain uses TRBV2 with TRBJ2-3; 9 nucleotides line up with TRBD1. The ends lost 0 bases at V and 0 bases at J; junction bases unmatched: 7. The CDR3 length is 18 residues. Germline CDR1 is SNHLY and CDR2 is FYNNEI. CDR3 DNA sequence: TGTGCCAGCAGTGAAGCCGCGGGGGACAGGGTCAGCACAGATACGCAGTATTTT. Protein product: CASSEAAGDRVSTDTQYF.

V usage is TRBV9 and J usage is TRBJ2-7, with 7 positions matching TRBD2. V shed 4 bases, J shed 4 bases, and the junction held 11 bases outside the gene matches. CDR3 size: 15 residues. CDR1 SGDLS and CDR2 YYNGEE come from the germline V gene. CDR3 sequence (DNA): TGTGCCAGCAGCCCACCTACGGGGCGGGGGTACGAGCAGTACTTC. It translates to CASSPPTGRGYEQYF.

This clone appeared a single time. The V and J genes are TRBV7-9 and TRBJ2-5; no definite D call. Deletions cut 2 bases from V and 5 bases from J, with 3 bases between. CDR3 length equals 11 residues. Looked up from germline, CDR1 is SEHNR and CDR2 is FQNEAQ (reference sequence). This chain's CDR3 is CASSLYETQYF. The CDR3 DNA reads TGTGCCAGCAGCTTATACGAGACCCAGTACTTC.

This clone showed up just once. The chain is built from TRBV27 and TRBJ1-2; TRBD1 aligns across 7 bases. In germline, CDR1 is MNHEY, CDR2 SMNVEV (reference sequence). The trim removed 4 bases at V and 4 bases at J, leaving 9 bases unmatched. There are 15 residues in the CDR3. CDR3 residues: CASSSRGGGLYGYTF. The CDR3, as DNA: TGTGCCAGCAGTTCCAGGGGAGGGGGCCTCTATGGCTACACCTTC.

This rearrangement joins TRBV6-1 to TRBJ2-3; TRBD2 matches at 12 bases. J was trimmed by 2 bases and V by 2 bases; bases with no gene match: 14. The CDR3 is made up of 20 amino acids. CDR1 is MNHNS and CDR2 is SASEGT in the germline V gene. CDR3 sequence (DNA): TGTGCCAGCAGTGAATGGGGAGGATTTACTAGCGGGGGGATCACAGATACGCAGTATTTT. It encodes CASSEWGGFTSGGITDTQYF.

The CDR3 DNA reads TGTGCCAGCAGCAAACTAGCGGATCAGTACAATGAGCAGTTCTTC. The encoded protein is CASSKLADQYNEQFF. This rearrangement joins TRBV7-8 to TRBJ2-1, with 8 bases identical to TRBD2. The trim removed 5 bases at V and 4 bases at J, leaving 7 bases unmatched. Germline V gene lookup returns CDR1 SGHVS and CDR2 FQNEAQ. The CDR3 runs to 15 residues.

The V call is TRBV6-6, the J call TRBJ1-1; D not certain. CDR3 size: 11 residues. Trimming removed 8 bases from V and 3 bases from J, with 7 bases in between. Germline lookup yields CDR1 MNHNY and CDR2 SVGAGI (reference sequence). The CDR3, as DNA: TGTGCCAGCCTTGGGTACACTGAAGCTTTCTTT. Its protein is CASLGYTEAFF.

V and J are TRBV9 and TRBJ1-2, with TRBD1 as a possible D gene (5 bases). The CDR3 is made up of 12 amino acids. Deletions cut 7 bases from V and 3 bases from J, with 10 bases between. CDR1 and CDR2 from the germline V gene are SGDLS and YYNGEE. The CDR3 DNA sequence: TGTGCCAGCTCCGGGACGTACTATGGCTACACCTTC. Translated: CASSGTYYGYTF.

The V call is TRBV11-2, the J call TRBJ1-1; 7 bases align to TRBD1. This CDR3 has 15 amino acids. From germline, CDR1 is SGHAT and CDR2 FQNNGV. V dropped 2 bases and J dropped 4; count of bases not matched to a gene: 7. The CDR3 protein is CASSLTTGVSTEAFF. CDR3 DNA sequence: TGTGCCAGCAGCTTAACCACAGGGGTGAGCACTGAAGCTTTCTTT.

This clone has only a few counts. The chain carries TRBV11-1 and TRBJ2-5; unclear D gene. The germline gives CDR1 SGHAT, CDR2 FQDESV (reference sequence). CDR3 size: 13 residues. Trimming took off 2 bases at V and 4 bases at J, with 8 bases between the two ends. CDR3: CASSLPVLETQYF. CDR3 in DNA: TGTGCCAGCAGCTTACCTGTGCTAGAGACCCAGTACTTC.

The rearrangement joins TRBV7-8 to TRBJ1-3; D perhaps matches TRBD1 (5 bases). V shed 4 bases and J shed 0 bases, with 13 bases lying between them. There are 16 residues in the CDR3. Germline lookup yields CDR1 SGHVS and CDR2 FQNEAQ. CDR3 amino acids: CASSWDRRRSGNTIYF. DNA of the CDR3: TGTGCCAGCAGCTGGGACCGGCGACGCTCTGGAAACACCATATATTTT. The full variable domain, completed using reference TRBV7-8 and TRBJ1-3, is GAGVSQSPRYKVAKRGQDVALRCDPISGHVSLFWYQQALGQGPEFLTYFQNEAQLDKSGLPSDRFFAERPEGSVSTLKIQRTQQEDSAVYLCASSWDRRRSGNTIYFGEGSWLTVV.

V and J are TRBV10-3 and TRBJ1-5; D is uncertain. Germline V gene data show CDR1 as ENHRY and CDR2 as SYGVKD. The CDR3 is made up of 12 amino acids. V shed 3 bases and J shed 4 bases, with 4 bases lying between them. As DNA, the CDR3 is TGTGCCATCAGTGACAGTAATCAGCCCCAGCATTTT. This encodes CAISDSNQPQHF.

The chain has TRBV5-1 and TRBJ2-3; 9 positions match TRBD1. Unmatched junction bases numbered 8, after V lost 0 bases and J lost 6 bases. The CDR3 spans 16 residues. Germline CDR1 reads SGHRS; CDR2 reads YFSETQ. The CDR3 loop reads CASSLDGQGSEDTQYF. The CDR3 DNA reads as TGCGCCAGCAGCTTGGATGGACAGGGGTCCGAGGATACGCAGTATTTT.

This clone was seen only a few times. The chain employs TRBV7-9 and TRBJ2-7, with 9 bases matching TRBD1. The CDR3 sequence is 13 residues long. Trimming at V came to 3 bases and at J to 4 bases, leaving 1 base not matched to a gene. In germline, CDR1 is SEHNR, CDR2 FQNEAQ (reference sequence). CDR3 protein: CASSFGTGYEQYF. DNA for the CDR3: TGTGCCAGCAGCTTCGGGACAGGGTACGAGCAGTACTTC.

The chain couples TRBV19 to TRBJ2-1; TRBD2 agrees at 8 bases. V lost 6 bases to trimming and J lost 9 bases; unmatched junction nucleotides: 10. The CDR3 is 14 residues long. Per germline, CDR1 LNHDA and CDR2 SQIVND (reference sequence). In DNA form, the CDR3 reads TGTGCCAGTAGCCTCTTAGCGGGAACGGGTGAGCAGTTCTTC. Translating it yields CASSLLAGTGEQFF.